The 30 T cell receptor beta chains in this list originate from one sample, sequenced in a study of T-cell memory formation after mild COVID-19. A single record per CDR3 protein comes from TCRdb applying MiXCR to the 5' RACE reads. The sample holds around 370,000 distinct CDR3 sequences, roughly 21% seen once. The sequenced material came from PBMCs or a T cell subset sorted from them (not recorded which). The receptors shown here come from an adult woman who had mild COVID-19 (a few samples of this study predate the infection). Cell type and time point are not known.

This clonotype showed up just a few times. CDR3 residues: CASSHLGQNEQFF. Written as DNA, the CDR3 is TGTGCCAGCAGCCACCTGGGACAGAATGAGCAGTTCTTC. The V and J genes are TRBV14 and TRBJ2-1; TRBD1 agrees at 7 bases. This CDR3 comprises 13 residues. Germline V gene sequence: CDR1 SGHDN, CDR2 FVKESK. With V trimmed by 3 bases and J by 7 bases, 3 bases remained unmatched.

This rearrangement joins TRBV2 to TRBJ2-6; D remains unclear. The germline gives CDR1 SNHLY, CDR2 FYNNEI. Trimming left V 9 bases short and J 6 bases short, with 18 bases between. The CDR3 contains 15 residues. CDR3 sequence (DNA): TGTGCCAGGGCCCCAGACCCTCCTTTGGCCAACGTCCTGACTTTC. Its translation: CARAPDPPLANVLTF.

The CDR3 sequence is CSVTRDTGLKTQYF. CDR3 bases: TGCAGCGTGACCAGGGACACAGGGTTAAAGACCCAGTACTTC. J is TRBJ2-5 and V is TRBV29-1, with D possibly being TRBD1 (6 bases). This CDR3 spans 14 amino acids. Germline lookup yields CDR1 SQVTM and CDR2 ANQGSEA. V was pared by 6 bases and J by 6 bases, with 20 bases between.

This clonotype has a handful of counts. The chain combines TRBV29-1 with TRBJ2-3; 8 bases match TRBD1. This CDR3 contains 14 residues. The V segment lost 4 bases and the J segment 2 bases; nucleotides outside the gene matches: 5. Germline CDR1 reads SQVTM; CDR2 reads ANQGSEA. In nucleotides, the CDR3 is TGCAGCGTTGGACAGGGGTCCTCCACAGATACGCAGTATTTT. Translating gives CSVGQGSSTDTQYF.

The chain is built from TRBV2 and TRBJ1-1; D is ambiguous. The germline V gene encodes CDR1 SNHLY and CDR2 FYNNEI. This CDR3 spans 11 amino acids. Trimming took off 7 bases at V and 4 bases at J, with 7 bases between the two ends. CDR3 DNA sequence: TGTGCCAGCAAAAGACTCACTGAAGCTTTCTTT. Protein sequence: CASKRLTEAFF.

CDR3 bases: TGCGCCAGCAGCACCGACAGGGGAAACACCATATATTTT. It is translated as CASSTDRGNTIYF. The chain has TRBV5-1 and TRBJ1-3; D is perhaps TRBD1 (6 bases). With 4 bases removed from V and 4 bases from J, the gap between germline ends came to 9 bases. Per the germline V gene, CDR1 is SGHRS and CDR2 is YFSETQ. The CDR3 has 13 residues.

J is TRBJ1-5 and V is TRBV27, with D perhaps TRBD1 (6 bases). The V gene lost 4 bases and the J gene lost 6 bases, with 16 bases spanning the gap. Germline loops: CDR1 MNHEY, CDR2 SMNVEV (reference sequence). The CDR3 loop spans 15 amino acids. The CDR3 sequence: CASSSGDRFRQPQHF. DNA for the CDR3: TGTGCCAGCAGTTCTGGTGACAGGTTTCGTCAGCCCCAGCATTTT.

This clonotype was counted between two and nine times. The chain links TRBV6-5 to TRBJ2-7; perhaps D is TRBD1 or TRBD2 (5 bases each). This CDR3 is built from 16 residues. Germline CDR1 reads MNHEY; CDR2 reads SVGAGI. V was pared by 4 bases and J by 2 bases, with 18 bases between. CDR3 residues: CASSSALGDLTYEQYF. The CDR3 coding sequence is TGTGCCAGCAGTTCGGCTCTAGGGGACCTCACCTACGAGCAGTACTTC.

Ten or more counts support this clonotype. V gene TRBV29-1 combines with J gene TRBJ2-7; D may be TRBD1 or TRBD2 (5 bases each). Trimming took 3 bases from V and 4 from J, leaving 10 bases between them. Germline assignment: CDR1 SQVTM and CDR2 ANQGSEA. This CDR3 region has 12 residues. For the CDR3, the DNA is TGCAGCGTTGACCCAGGGACGTACGAGCAGTACTTC. It is translated as CSVDPGTYEQYF.

This clonotype appeared many times. The chain couples TRBV27 to TRBJ1-5; D not certain. V was pared by 6 bases and J by 0 bases, with 6 bases between. Germline-derived CDR1 and CDR2 are MNHEY and SMNVEV (reference sequence). The CDR3 covers 13 residues. In DNA, the CDR3 is TGTGCCAGCAGCTATTATAGCAATCAGCCCCAGCATTTT. Translation gives CASSYYSNQPQHF.

The V and J genes are TRBV24-1 and TRBJ2-1; D might be TRBD1 (5 bases). In germline, CDR1 is KGHDR, CDR2 SFDVKD. The CDR3 runs 18 residues. V gave up 4 bases and J gave up 12 bases, with 30 bases separating them. The CDR3 is CATSDKSWPWQGGHMQFF. The CDR3 coding sequence is TGTGCCACCAGTGACAAGAGCTGGCCGTGGCAGGGTGGGCATATGCAGTTCTTC.

This chain links TRBV4-1 with TRBJ1-1; the D is unclear. Germline-derived CDR1 and CDR2 are MGHRA and YSYEKL. This CDR3 is built from 15 residues. Trimming shortened V by 4 bases and J by 0 bases, and 12 bases separated the two germline ends. CDR3 coding DNA: TGCGCCAGCAGCCCGACGTGGACGGTGAACACTGAAGCTTTCTTT. It translates to CASSPTWTVNTEAFF.

The chain links TRBV12-3 or TRBV12-4 to TRBJ2-7; the D gene could be TRBD1 or TRBD2 (7 bases each). V lost 6 bases, J lost 7 bases, and 16 bases lay in between. The CDR3 sequence is 13 residues long. CDR3: CASSPGGGIEQYF. The DNA for the CDR3 is TGTGCCAGCAGCCCAGGGGGGGGTATAGAGCAGTACTTC.

This clonotype was counted ten times or more. The CDR3 region is CASSLLAGGTYEQYF. CDR3 DNA: TGTGCCAGCAGTTTACTAGCGGGAGGAACTTACGAGCAGTACTTC. The J gene is TRBJ2-7, the V gene TRBV12-3 or TRBV12-4; 11 bases are a match to TRBD2. The junction had 4 bases not matched to a gene; V was cut back by 2 bases and J by 4 bases. The CDR3 totals 15 residues.

The chain has TRBV7-3 and TRBJ2-7; D unclear. Germline lookup yields CDR1 SGHTA and CDR2 FQGTGA. This CDR3 comprises 14 residues. The germline V and J ends were trimmed by 6 bases and 0 bases, with 12 bases remaining between them. The CDR3 nucleotides are TGTGCCAGCAGTCCTACACGGTTCTCCTACGAGCAGTACTTC. This gives the protein CASSPTRFSYEQYF.

CDR3 DNA sequence: TGTGCCAGCAGTCATGGACTAGCGGGGGGGCCGCCCTCCTACGAGCAGTACTTC. Protein: CASSHGLAGGPPSYEQYF. The chain uses TRBV12-3 or TRBV12-4 and TRBJ2-7, with 15 bases matching TRBD2. This CDR3 has 18 residues. The J segment lost 0 bases and the V segment lost 5 bases, leaving 8 bases of the junction unmatched.

The chain uses TRBV12-3 or TRBV12-4 and TRBJ1-5, with TRBD1 as a possible D gene (5 bases). V was cut by 6 bases and J by 7 bases, with 25 bases left in between. The CDR3 loop spans 17 amino acids. Written as DNA, the CDR3 is TGTGCCAGCAGCAGGAGGGGCAGCGAGACCCTTAGGCAGCCCCAGCATTTT. It specifies CASSRRGSETLRQPQHF.

The rearrangement uses TRBV30 and TRBJ2-7; tentatively, D is TRBD2 (5 bases). Looked up from germline, CDR1 is GTSNPN and CDR2 is SVGIG (reference sequence). V was pared by 1 base and J by 1 base, with 20 bases between. This CDR3 spans 17 amino acids. The CDR3 nucleotides are TGTGCCTGGAGTGCCACTGAGGGCTACACCCAGTCCTACGAGCAGTACTTC. It yields the protein CAWSATEGYTQSYEQYF.

The rearrangement joins TRBV20-1 to TRBJ2-1, with TRBD2 matching 12 bases. This CDR3 has 18 residues. The ends lost 1 base at V and 1 base at J; junction bases unmatched: 8. The germline V gene encodes CDR1 DFQATT and CDR2 SNEGSKA (reference sequence). DNA of the CDR3: TGCAGTGCTAGAGTGGTGACTAGCGGGGGCCTTTCCTACAATGAGCAGTTCTTC. Its protein is CSARVVTSGGLSYNEQFF.

This clonotype was counted between two and nine times. The V gene is TRBV20-1, the J gene TRBJ2-1; D is perhaps TRBD1 (5 bases). Germline loops: CDR1 DFQATT, CDR2 SNEGSKA (reference sequence). The CDR3 has 14 residues. Trimming removed 3 bases from V and 1 base from J, with 10 bases in between. This CDR3 is CSASGAPSYNEQFF. Here the CDR3 DNA reads TGCAGTGCTAGTGGGGCTCCGTCCTACAATGAGCAGTTCTTC.

This chain uses TRBV10-2 with TRBJ2-7; 10 bases map to TRBD1. V trimming: 6 bases; J trimming: 6 bases; junction bases outside the gene matches: 8. CDR1 WSHSY and CDR2 SAAADI come from the germline V gene. The CDR3 runs 14 residues. The CDR3 loop is CASRGQGKEGEQYF. CDR3 nucleotide sequence: TGCGCCAGCAGGGGACAGGGGAAAGAGGGCGAGCAGTACTTC.

This clonotype was picked up many times. This chain joins TRBV15 and TRBJ1-6, with no clear D. The CDR3 loop spans 13 amino acids. Germline CDR1 is LNHNV and CDR2 is YYDKDF (reference sequence). V lost 3 bases, J lost 6 bases, and 6 bases lay in between. The CDR3 loop reads CATSRDSNSPLHF. The DNA of the CDR3 is TGTGCCACCAGCAGGGATTCTAATTCACCCCTCCACTTT.

This clonotype was recorded at least ten times. This chain links TRBV5-1 with TRBJ1-2, with D perhaps TRBD1 (6 bases). V lost 2 bases, J lost 6 bases, and 14 bases lay in between. CDR3 length equals 14 residues. Per the germline V gene, CDR1 is SGHRS and CDR2 is YFSETQ. The CDR3 spells CASSLLQGGDGYTF. CDR3 in DNA: TGCGCCAGCAGCTTACTACAGGGTGGTGATGGCTACACCTTC.

The chain carries TRBV5-5 and TRBJ1-4, with no clear D. V was shortened by 4 bases and J by 10 bases, with 11 bases between the two germline ends. Looked up from germline, CDR1 is SGHKS and CDR2 is YYEKEE (reference sequence). The CDR3 length is 12 residues. DNA of the CDR3: TGTGCCAGCAGCCTTAGATGGGGAAAACTGTTTTTT. Amino acid sequence: CASSLRWGKLFF. The variable domain in full, completed from reference TRBV5-5 and TRBJ1-4, reads DAGVTQSPTHLIKTRGQQVTLRCSPISGHKSVSWYQQVLGQGPQFIFQYYEKEERGRGNFPDRFSARQFPNYSSELNVNALLLGDSALYLCASSLRWGKLFFGSGTQLSVL.

V usage is TRBV2 and J usage is TRBJ2-7, with D perhaps matching TRBD2 (5 bases). Trimming left V 5 bases short and J 3 bases short, with 11 bases between. Germline CDR1 is SNHLY and CDR2 is FYNNEI. This CDR3 comprises 13 residues. As DNA, the CDR3 is TGTGCCAGCAGTCCGACTACGGACTACGAGCAGTACTTC. The encoded protein is CASSPTTDYEQYF.

The chain is built from TRBV20-1 and TRBJ2-7; 7 bases align to TRBD1. CDR1 is DFQATT, CDR2 SNEGSKA, per germline (reference sequence). V dropped 6 bases and J dropped 0; count of bases not matched to a gene: 8. The CDR3 consists of 14 residues. The CDR3: CSAPDRIASYEQYF. The CDR3 region has the DNA TGCAGTGCCCCGGACAGGATTGCCTCCTACGAGCAGTACTTC.

The rearrangement uses TRBV4-1 and TRBJ2-3, with TRBD1 matching over 8 bases. The junction had 5 bases not matched to a gene; V was cut back by 4 bases and J by 2 bases. CDR3 length: 15 amino acids. Germline assignment: CDR1 MGHRA and CDR2 YSYEKL. CDR3 in DNA: TGCGCCAGCAGCCGGACAGGGACGGCCACAGATACGCAGTATTTT. Translated: CASSRTGTATDTQYF.

For this clonotype: A read error may produce the germline difference seen at one junction end. The J gene is TRBJ2-3, the V gene TRBV11-2; 11 nucleotides match TRBD2. The CDR3 consists of 19 residues. CDR1 and CDR2 from the germline V gene are SGHAT and FQNNGV. The CDR3 protein is CASSLGPQTSGSGGDTQYF. The CDR3 DNA reads as TGTGCAAGCAGCTTAGGGCCTCAAACTAGCGGGAGTGGAGGAGATACGCAGTATTTT.

The rearrangement uses TRBV5-1 and TRBJ2-5; TRBD2 matches 7 bases. The ends lost 1 base at V and 2 bases at J; junction bases unmatched: 5. This CDR3 is built from 15 residues. Germline CDR1 reads SGHRS; CDR2 reads YFSETQ. The CDR3 here is CASSLNAGEQETQYF. DNA for the CDR3: TGCGCCAGCAGCTTGAACGCGGGGGAACAAGAGACCCAGTACTTC.

The rearrangement uses TRBV6-6 and TRBJ2-1; weak D call: TRBD1 (5 bases). Germline values: CDR1 MNHNY, CDR2 SVGAGI (reference sequence). V lost 0 bases and J 5 bases, leaving 20 bases between the germline ends. CDR3 size: 18 residues. CDR3 coding DNA: TGTGCCAGCAGTTACTCGACCACCCTTAAGGGGCTCAACAATGAGCAGTTCTTC. Amino acid sequence: CASSYSTTLKGLNNEQFF.